This TCR beta chain was profiled in a study of blood T cell repertoires in COVID-19. Study context: Sample material is recorded as cDNA or gDNA derived from T cells, B-cell-depleted T cells, or PBMCs.

The repertoire was sequenced with immunoSEQ multiplex PCR; TCRdb's copy has only in-frame clones and lacks some. The data show roughly 39,000 clones, approximately 85% seen once. This CDR3 region has 13 residues. Germline CDR1 is MNHEY and CDR2 is SVGAGI. V lost 4 bases and J lost 9, with 13 bases in between. This chain links TRBV6-5 with TRBJ2-1; the D is unclear. This receptor was identified in a human donor in a cohort sampled during active COVID-19. Sequencing used peripheral blood. Written as DNA, the CDR3 is TGTGCCAGCAGTTCCCTACCTGATAGTGAGCAGTTCTTC. Translation: CASSSLPDSEQFF.